A single sample is the source of the 7 T cell receptor beta chains below, sequenced in a study of blood T cell repertoires in COVID-19. Here immunoSEQ multiplex PCR was the method, and the copy in TCRdb shows in-frame clones only, minus some. The sample records over 200,000 clones, 83% being singletons. The specimen was peripheral blood. Receptor source: a woman in her twenties or thirties with COVID-19, enrolled during active disease.

CDR3 residues: CASSIGQGVDTQYF. CDR3 coding DNA: TGTGCCAGTAGTATTGGACAGGGGGTAGATACGCAGTATTTT. The chain recombines TRBV19 with TRBJ2-3; 10 bases are a match to TRBD1. The germline gives CDR1 LNHDA, CDR2 SQIVND (reference sequence). There are 14 residues in the CDR3. Trimming cost V 3 bases and J 5 bases; bases outside gene matches: 2. Drawing the rest from reference TRBV19 and TRBJ2-3, the complete variable domain is DGGITQSPKYLFRKEGQNVTLSCEQNLNHDAMYWYRQDPGQGLRLIYYSQIVNDFQKGDIAEGYSVSREKKESFPLTVTSAQKNPTAFYLCASSIGQGVDTQYFGPGTRLTVL.

This clone was recorded a few times. J is TRBJ2-5 and V is TRBV5-6; perhaps TRBD1 as D (5 bases). The germline V gene has CDR1 SGHDT and CDR2 YYEEEE. The CDR3 runs to 13 residues. The CDR3 is CATKRQGPETQYF. CDR3 DNA: TGTGCTACCAAGCGCCAGGGTCCAGAGACCCAGTACTTC.

The chain recombines TRBV30 with TRBJ1-1; D not resolved. Germline-derived CDR1 and CDR2 are GTSNPN and SVGIG (reference sequence). The V gene lost 4 bases and the J gene lost 5 bases, with 11 bases spanning the gap. The CDR3 runs 12 residues. This chain's CDR3 is CAWNRGGTEAFF. CDR3 sequence (DNA): TGTGCCTGGAACCGGGGTGGTACTGAAGCTTTCTTT. The whole variable domain, remainder taken from reference TRBV30 and TRBJ1-1, is SQTIHQWPATLVQPVGSPLSLECTVEGTSNPNLYWYRQAAGRGLQLLFYSVGIGQISSEVPQNLSASRPQDRQFILSSKKLLLSDSGFYLCAWNRGGTEAFFGQGTRLTVV.

This clone was detected a few times. The rearrangement uses TRBV4-3 and TRBJ2-1; 13 positions agree with TRBD2. V gave up 1 base and J gave up 6 bases; unmatched junction bases: 6. Per germline, CDR1 LGHNA and CDR2 YSLEER. The CDR3 consists of 17 residues. In DNA, the CDR3 is TGCGCCAGCAGCCAAGGCTTAACTAGCGGGGGGGGCAATGAGCAGTTCTTC. Its protein is CASSQGLTSGGGNEQFF.

In this sample, this clone turned up a few times. The chain recombines TRBV21-1 with TRBJ2-2; no check of the table's D call, TRBD2, against the DNA was made. TRBV21-1 is flagged as a pseudogene. CDR3 length: 17 residues. The CDR3 DNA sequence: TGTGCCAGCAGGGGACCTCCGGGACGGGGGGTCACCGGGGAGCTGTTTTTT. Translation: CASRGPPGRGVTGELFF.

The CDR3 loop reads CASSSPRTVTDTQYF. The DNA for the CDR3 is TGTGCCAGCAGTTCACCCCGGACAGTCACAGATACGCAGTATTTT. V is TRBV27 and J is TRBJ2-3, with TRBD1 as a possible D gene (6 bases). Trimming shortened V by 4 bases and J by 2 bases, and 13 bases separated the two germline ends. The CDR3 loop spans 15 amino acids. Germline V gives CDR1 MNHEY, CDR2 SMNVEV (reference sequence).

The V gene is TRBV3-1 (or the pseudogene TRBV3-2), the J gene TRBJ2-1; 8 bases fit TRBD2. The CDR3 is made up of 16 amino acids. CDR1 is LGHDT and CDR2 is YNNKEL in the germline V gene (reference sequence). V gave up 0 bases and J gave up 6 bases; unmatched junction bases: 7. The CDR3 sequence is CASSQEEVAGINEQFF. The CDR3 nucleotides read TGTGCCAGCAGCCAAGAAGAGGTAGCGGGAATCAATGAGCAGTTCTTC.